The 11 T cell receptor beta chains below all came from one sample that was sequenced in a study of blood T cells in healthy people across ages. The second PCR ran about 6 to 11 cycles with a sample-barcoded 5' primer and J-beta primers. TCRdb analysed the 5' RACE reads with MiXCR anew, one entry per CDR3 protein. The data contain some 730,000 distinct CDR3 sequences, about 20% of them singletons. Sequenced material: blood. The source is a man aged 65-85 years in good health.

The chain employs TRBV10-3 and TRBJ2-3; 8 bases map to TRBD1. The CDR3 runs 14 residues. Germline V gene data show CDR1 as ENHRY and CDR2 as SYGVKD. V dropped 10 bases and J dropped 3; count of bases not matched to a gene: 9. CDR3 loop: CATKADRGTDTQYF. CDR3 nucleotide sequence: TGTGCCACTAAGGCAGACAGGGGTACAGATACGCAGTATTTT.

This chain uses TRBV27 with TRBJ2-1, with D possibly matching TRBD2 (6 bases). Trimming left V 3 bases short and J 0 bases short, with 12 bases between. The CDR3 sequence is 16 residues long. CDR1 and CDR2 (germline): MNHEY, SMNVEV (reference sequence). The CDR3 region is CASSFGGMPSYNEQFF. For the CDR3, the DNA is TGTGCCAGCAGTTTTGGCGGGATGCCCTCCTACAATGAGCAGTTCTTC.

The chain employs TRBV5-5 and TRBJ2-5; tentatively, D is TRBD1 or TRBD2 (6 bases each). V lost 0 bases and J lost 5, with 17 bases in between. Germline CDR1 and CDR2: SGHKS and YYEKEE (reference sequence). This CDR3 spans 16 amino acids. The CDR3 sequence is CASSLESWGARETQYF. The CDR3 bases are TGTGCCAGCAGCTTGGAAAGTTGGGGGGCGAGGGAGACCCAGTACTTC. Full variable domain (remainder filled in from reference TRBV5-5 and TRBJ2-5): DAGVTQSPTHLIKTRGQQVTLRCSPISGHKSVSWYQQVLGQGPQFIFQYYEKEERGRGNFPDRFSARQFPNYSSELNVNALLLGDSALYLCASSLESWGARETQYFGPGTRLLVL.

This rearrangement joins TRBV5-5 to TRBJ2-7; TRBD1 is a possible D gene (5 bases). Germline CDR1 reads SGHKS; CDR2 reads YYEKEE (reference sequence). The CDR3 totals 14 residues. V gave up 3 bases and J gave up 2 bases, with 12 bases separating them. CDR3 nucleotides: TGTGCCAGCAGCTCGGCAGGGATGACCTACGAGCAGTACGTC. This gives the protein CASSSAGMTYEQYV.

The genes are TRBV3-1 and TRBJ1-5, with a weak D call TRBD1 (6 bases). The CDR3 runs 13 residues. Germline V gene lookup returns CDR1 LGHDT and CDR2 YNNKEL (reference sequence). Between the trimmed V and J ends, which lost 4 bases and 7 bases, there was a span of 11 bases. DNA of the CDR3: TGTGCCAGCAGCCGACAGGATAGACAGCCCCAGCATTTT. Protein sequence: CASSRQDRQPQHF.

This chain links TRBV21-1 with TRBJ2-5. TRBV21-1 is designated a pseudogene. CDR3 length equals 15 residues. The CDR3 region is CASSKECKATGTQYF. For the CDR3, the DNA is TGTGCCAGCAGCAAAGAGTGTAAAGCGACGGGGACCCAGTACTTC.

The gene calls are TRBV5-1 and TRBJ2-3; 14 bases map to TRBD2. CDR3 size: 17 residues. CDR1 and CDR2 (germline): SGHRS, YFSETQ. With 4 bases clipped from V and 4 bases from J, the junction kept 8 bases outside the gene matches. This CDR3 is CASSTGLAGVEADTQYF. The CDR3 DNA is TGCGCCAGCAGCACGGGACTAGCGGGAGTTGAGGCAGATACGCAGTATTTT.

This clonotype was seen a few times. The DNA of the CDR3 is TGTGCCAGCAACAACAGGGGTTCGGGTGTGGAGACCCAGTACTTC. Residues: CASNNRGSGVETQYF. The chain combines TRBV7-8 with TRBJ2-5; 7 bases align to TRBD1. This CDR3 region has 15 residues. Looked up from germline, CDR1 is SGHVS and CDR2 is FQNEAQ. The ends lost 7 bases at V and 5 bases at J; junction bases unmatched: 13.

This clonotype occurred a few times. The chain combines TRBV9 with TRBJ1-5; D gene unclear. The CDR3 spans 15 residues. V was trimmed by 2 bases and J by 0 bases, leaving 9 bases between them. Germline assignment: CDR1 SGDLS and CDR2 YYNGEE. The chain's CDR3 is CASSVGGDSNQPQHF. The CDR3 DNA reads TGTGCCAGCAGCGTGGGCGGAGATAGCAATCAGCCCCAGCATTTT.

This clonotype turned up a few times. CDR3 sequence reads: CASSSVGSREAFF. The CDR3, as DNA: TGTGCCAGCAGCTCGGTGGGGAGTCGAGAAGCTTTCTTT. V usage is TRBV5-6 and J usage is TRBJ1-1; D is undetermined. The CDR3 is 13 amino acids. The V gene's germline CDR1 is SGHDT and CDR2 YYEEEE. Trimming shortened V by 3 bases and J by 8 bases, and 14 bases separated the two germline ends.

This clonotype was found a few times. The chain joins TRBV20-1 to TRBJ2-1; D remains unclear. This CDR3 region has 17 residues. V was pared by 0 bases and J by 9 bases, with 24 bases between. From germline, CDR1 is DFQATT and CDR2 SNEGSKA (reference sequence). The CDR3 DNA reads TGCAGTGCTAGAGATCGCGTCCCACAGCAGTATTTCAGTGAGCAGTTCTTC. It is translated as CSARDRVPQQYFSEQFF.